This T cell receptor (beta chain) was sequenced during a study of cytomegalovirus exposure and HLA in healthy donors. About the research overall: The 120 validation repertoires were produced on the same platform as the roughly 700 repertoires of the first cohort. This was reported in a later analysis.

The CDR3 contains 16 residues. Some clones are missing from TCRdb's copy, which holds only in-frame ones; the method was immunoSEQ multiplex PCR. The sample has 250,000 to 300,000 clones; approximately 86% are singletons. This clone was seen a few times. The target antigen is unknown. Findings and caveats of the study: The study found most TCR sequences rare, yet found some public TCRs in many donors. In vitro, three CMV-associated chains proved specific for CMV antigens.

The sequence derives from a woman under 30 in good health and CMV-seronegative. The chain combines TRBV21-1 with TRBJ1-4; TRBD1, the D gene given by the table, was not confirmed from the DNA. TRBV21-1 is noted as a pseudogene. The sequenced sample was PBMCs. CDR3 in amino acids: CASSKAEDRADEKLFF. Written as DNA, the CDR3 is TGTGCCAGCAGCAAAGCCGAGGACAGGGCCGATGAAAAACTGTTTTTT.